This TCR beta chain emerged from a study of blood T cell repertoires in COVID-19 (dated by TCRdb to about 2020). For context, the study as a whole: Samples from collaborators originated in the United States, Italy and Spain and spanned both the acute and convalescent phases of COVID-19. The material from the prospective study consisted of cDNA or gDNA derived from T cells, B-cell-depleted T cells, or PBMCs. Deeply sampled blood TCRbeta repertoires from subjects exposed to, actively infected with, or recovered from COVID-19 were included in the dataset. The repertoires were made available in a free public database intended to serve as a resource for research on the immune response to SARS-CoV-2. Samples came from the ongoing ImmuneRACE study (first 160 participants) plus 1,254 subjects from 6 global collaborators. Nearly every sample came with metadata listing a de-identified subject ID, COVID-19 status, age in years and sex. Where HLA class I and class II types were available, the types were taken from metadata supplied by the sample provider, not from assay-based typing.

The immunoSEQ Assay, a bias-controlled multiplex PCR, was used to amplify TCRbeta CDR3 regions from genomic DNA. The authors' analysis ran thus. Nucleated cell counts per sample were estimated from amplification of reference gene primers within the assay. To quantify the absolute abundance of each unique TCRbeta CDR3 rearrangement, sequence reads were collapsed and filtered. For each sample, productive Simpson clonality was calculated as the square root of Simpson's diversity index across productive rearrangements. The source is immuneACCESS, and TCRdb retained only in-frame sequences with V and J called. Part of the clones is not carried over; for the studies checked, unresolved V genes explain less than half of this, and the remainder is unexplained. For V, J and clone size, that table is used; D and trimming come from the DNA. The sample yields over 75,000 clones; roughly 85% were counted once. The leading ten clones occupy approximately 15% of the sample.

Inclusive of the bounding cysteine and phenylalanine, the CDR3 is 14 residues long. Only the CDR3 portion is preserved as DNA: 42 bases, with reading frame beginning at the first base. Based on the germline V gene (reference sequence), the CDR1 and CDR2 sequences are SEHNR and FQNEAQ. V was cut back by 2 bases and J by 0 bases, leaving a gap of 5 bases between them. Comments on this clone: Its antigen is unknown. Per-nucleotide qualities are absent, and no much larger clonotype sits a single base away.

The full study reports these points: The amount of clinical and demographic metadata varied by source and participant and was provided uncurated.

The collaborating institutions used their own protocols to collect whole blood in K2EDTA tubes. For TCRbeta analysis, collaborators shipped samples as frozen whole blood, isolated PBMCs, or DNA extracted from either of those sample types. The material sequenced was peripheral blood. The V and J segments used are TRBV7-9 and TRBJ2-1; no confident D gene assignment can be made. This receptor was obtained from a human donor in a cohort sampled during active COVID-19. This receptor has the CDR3 CASSLTSSYNEQFF. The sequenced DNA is TGTGCCAGCAGCTTAACGAGCTCCTACAATGAGCAGTTCTTC.